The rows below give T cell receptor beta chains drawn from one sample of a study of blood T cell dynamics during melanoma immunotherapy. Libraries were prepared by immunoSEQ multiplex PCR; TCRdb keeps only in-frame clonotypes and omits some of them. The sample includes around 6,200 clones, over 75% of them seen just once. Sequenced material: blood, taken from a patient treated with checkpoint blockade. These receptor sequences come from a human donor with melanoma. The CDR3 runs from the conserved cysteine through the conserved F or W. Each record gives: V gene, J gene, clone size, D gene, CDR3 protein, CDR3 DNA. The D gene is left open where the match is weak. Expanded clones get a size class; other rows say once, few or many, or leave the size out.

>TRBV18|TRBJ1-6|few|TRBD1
CASSPQGGNSPLHF
TGTGCCAGCTCACCCCAGGGGGGTAATTCACCCCTCCACTTT
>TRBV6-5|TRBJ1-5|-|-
CASSYSEGNQPQHF
TGTGCCAGCAGTTACTCAGAGGGCAATCAGCCCCAGCATTTT
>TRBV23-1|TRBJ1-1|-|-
CASPDGCTEAFF
TGCGCCAGCCCCGACGGGTGTACTGAAGCTTTCTTT
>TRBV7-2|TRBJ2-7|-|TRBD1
CASSRLNGTGTYEQYF
TGTGCCAGCAGCAGGTTAAACGGGACAGGGACCTACGAGCAGTACTTC
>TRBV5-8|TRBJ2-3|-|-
CASSRPVGGQYF
TGTGCCAGCAGCCGCCCTGTCGGGGGGCAGTATTTT
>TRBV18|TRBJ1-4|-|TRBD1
CASRSTGATNEKLFF
TGTGCCAGCCGAAGTACAGGGGCAACTAATGAAAAACTGTTTTTT
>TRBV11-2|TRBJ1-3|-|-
CASSLWADSGNTIYF
TGTGCCAGCAGCTTATGGGCAGACTCTGGAAACACCATATATTTT
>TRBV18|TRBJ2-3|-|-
CASSREAVDTQYF
TGTGCCAGTTCACGTGAAGCGGTAGATACGCAGTATTTT
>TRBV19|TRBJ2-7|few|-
CASSYRRQEVFYEQYF
TGTGCCAGTAGTTACCGTCGACAGGAGGTTTTCTACGAGCAGTACTTC
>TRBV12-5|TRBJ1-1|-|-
CASGPRTGEAFF
TGTGCTAGTGGCCCCCGAACGGGTGAAGCTTTCTTT
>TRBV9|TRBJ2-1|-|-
CASSVGGDYNEQFF
TGTGCCAGCAGCGTAGGTGGGGACTACAATGAGCAGTTCTTC
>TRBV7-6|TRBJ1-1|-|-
CASSPIENMNTEAFF
TGTGCCAGCAGCCCCATAGAAAACATGAACACTGAAGCTTTCTTT
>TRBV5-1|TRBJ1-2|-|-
CASSPFGTFNGYTF
TGCGCCAGCAGCCCATTCGGGACATTTAATGGCTACACCTTC
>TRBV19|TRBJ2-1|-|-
CASKTDYQDEQFF
TGTGCCAGTAAGACTGACTACCAGGATGAGCAGTTCTTC
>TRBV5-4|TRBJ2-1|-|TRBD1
CASSWGQGNEQFF
TGTGCCAGCAGCTGGGGACAGGGCAATGAGCAGTTCTTC
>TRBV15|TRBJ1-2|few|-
CATSRPSGGVYRDGYTF
TGTGCCACCAGCAGGCCTTCGGGAGGGGTCTACCGGGATGGCTACACCTTC
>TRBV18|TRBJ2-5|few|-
CASSPLRETQYF
TGTGCCAGCTCCCCTTTGCGAGAGACCCAGTACTTC
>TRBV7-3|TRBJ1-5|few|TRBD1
CASSKTGGLRVSNQPQHF
TGTGCCAGCAGCAAGACAGGGGGCCTGAGAGTAAGCAATCAGCCCCAGCATTTT
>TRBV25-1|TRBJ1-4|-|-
CASSESHPRGQTNEKLFF
TGTGCCAGCAGTGAATCTCATCCTCGGGGGCAGACTAATGAAAAACTGTTTTTT
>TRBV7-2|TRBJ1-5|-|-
CASSLLGSNQPQHF
TGTGCCAGCAGCTTGTTGGGTTCCAATCAGCCCCAGCATTTT
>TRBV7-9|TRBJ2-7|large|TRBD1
CASSSPGTGWYEQYF
TGTGCCAGCAGCTCTCCCGGGACAGGGTGGTACGAGCAGTACTTC
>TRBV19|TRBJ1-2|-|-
CASSLQQDYGYTF
TGTGCCAGTAGTCTTCAGCAGGACTATGGCTACACCTTC
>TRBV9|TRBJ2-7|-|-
CASSVDLGLSYEQYF
TGTGCCAGCAGCGTAGATCTGGGGCTATCCTACGAGCAGTACTTC
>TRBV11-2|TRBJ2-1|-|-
CASSLGGEQFF
TGTGCCAGCAGCTTAGGAGGGGAGCAGTTCTTC
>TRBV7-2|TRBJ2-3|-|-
CASSSPPWNRTDTQYF
TGTGCCAGCAGCTCCCCCCCCTGGAACCGCACAGACACGCAGTATTTT
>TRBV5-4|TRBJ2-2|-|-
CASSLRANTGELFF
TGTGCCAGCAGCTTAAGAGCGAACACCGGGGAGCTGTTTTTT
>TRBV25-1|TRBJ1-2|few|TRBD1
CASSEAGGIGGYTF
TGTGCCAGCAGTGAGGCAGGGGGCATAGGGGGCTACACCTTC
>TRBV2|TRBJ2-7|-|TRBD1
CASSTGQGAYEQYF
TGTGCCAGCAGTACGGGACAGGGGGCATACGAGCAGTACTTC
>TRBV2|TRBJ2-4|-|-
CASSEASATIKLDIQYF
TGTGCCAGCAGTGAAGCCTCGGCGACAATAAAATTAGACATTCAGTACTTC
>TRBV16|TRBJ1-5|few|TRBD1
CASSREGQGRQPQHF
TGTGCCAGCAGCCGCGAGGGACAGGGACGTCAGCCCCAGCATTTT
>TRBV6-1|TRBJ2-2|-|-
CASSETATHTGELFF
TGTGCCAGCAGTGAAACGGCGACACACACCGGGGAGCTGTTTTTT
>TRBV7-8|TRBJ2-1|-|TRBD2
CASSMERGVGEQFF
TGTGCCAGCAGCATGGAGCGGGGGGTTGGAGAGCAGTTCTTC
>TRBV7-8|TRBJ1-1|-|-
CASSLGGEEAFF
TGTGCCAGCAGCTTAGGAGGGGAAGAAGCTTTCTTT
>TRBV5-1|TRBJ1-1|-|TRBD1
CASSLGQGTMNTEAFF
TGCGCCAGCAGCTTAGGACAGGGGACCATGAACACTGAAGCTTTCTTT
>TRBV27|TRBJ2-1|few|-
CASSLGPGGWGHYNEQFF
TGTGCCAGCAGTTTAGGTCCGGGCGGCTGGGGACACTACAATGAGCAGTTCTTC
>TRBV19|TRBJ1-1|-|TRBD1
CASRQGSTEAFF
TGTGCCAGTCGACAGGGGTCCACTGAAGCTTTCTTT
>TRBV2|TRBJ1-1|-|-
CASSARFEAFF
TGTGCCAGCAGTGCCCGGTTTGAAGCTTTCTTT
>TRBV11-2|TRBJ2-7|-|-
CASSLGGFYEQYF
TGTGCCAGCAGCTTAGGAGGGTTCTACGAGCAGTACTTC
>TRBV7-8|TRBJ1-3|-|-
CASSLAYSGNTIYF
TGTGCCAGCAGCTTAGCATACTCTGGAAACACCATATATTTT
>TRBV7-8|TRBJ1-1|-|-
CASSLDYSRTVNTEAFF
TGTGCCAGCAGCTTAGATTATTCTAGGACAGTGAACACTGAAGCTTTCTTT
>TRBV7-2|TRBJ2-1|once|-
CASSLGGTEQFF
TGTGCCAGCAGCTTAGGAGGAACGGAGCAGTTCTTC
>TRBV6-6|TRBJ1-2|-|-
CASIPLGGGYGYTF
TGTGCCAGTATTCCCCTCGGGGGCGGATACGGCTACACCTTC